A selection of T cell receptor beta chains follows, all from one sample in a study of CD8+ T cells in alopecia areata. Sequencing was performed with immunoSEQ multiplex PCR; in TCRdb, only in-frame clones are kept and a portion is missing. The sample carries around 100,000 clones, roughly 50% recorded once. The material was CD8+ T cells sorted from blood, obtained at week 24, from a patient treated with tofacitinib. These receptors came from a human donor with alopecia areata. The CDR3 runs from the conserved cysteine through the conserved F or W. A D gene is named only where the DNA matches it firmly. Size values are once, few and many counts, or a class for expanded clones, and some rows have none.

TRBV7-2,once,TRBJ2-7,NA,CASKARVDYEQYF,TGTGCCAGTAAAGCAAGGGTGGACTACGAGCAGTACTTC
TRBV29-1,NA,TRBJ2-1,TRBD1,CSGQGAYNEQFF,TGCAGCGGACAGGGCGCCTACAATGAGCAGTTCTTC
TRBV4-1,NA,TRBJ1-1,NA,CATSNDQVIPAFF,TGCGCCACCTCTAATGACCAGGTTATCCCTGCTTTCTTT
TRBV4-1,NA,TRBJ2-3,NA,CASSHETRDTQYF,TGCGCCAGCAGCCACGAGACACGAGATACGCAGTATTTT
TRBV6-5,once,TRBJ2-5,NA,CASSPTGLAQYF,TGTGCCAGCAGTCCGACAGGCTTGGCCCAGTACTTC
TRBV30,NA,TRBJ2-2,NA,CAWSFHGFGTGELFF,TGTGCCTGGAGTTTTCACGGGTTTGGCACCGGGGAGCTGTTTTTT
TRBV13,NA,TRBJ2-7,NA,CASSPPDSYEQYF,TGTGCCAGCAGCCCCCCGGACAGCTACGAGCAGTACTTC
TRBV9,NA,TRBJ2-7,NA,CASGRTATFHEQYF,TGTGCCAGCGGTAGGACAGCCACCTTCCACGAGCAGTACTTC
TRBV10-3,once,TRBJ2-7,NA,CAISDLSSYEQYF,TGTGCCATCAGTGATCTGAGCTCCTACGAGCAGTACTTC
TRBV15,NA,TRBJ1-3,NA,CATSRDTDSGNTIYF,TGTGCCACCAGCAGAGATACGGACAGTGGAAACACCATATATTTT